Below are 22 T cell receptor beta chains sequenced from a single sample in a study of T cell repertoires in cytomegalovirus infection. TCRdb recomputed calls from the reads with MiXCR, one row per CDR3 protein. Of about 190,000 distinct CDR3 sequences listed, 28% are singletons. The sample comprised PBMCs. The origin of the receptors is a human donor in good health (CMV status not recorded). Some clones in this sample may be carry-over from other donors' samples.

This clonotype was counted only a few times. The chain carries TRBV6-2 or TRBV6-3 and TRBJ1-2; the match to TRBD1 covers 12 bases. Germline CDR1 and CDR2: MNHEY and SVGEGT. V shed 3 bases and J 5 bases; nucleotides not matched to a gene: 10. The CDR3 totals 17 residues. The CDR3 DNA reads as TGTGCCAGCAGTTATCCGGGACAGGGGGCGCAAACGTATGGCTACACCTTC. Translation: CASSYPGQGAQTYGYTF.

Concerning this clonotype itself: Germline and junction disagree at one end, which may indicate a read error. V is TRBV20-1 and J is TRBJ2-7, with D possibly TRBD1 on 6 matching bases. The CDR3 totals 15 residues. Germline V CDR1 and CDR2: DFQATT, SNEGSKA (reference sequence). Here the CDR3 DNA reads TGCAGTGCTAGAGATGAGACAGGAGAAACCTACGGGCAGTACTTC. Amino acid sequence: CSARDETGETYGQYF.

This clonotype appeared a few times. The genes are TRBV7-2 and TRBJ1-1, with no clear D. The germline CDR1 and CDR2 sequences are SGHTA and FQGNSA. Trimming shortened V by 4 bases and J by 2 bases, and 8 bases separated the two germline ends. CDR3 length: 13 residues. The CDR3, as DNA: TGTGCCAGCAGCTCCTCGACTAACACTGAAGCTTTCTTT. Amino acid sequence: CASSSSTNTEAFF.

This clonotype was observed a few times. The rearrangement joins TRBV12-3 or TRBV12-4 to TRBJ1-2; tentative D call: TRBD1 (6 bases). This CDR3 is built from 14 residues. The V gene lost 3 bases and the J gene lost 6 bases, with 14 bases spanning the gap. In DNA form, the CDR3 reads TGTGCCAGCAGTTTTCAAAGAAGGACAGATGGCTACACCTTC. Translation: CASSFQRRTDGYTF.

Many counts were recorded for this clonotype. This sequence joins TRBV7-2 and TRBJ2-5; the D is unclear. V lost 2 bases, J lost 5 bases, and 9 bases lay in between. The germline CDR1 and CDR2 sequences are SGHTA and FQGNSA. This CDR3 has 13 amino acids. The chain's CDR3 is CASSLSVRETQYF. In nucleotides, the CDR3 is TGTGCCAGCAGCTTATCGGTTCGGGAGACCCAGTACTTC. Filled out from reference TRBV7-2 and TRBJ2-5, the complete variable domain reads GAGVSQSPSNKVTEKGKDVELRCDPISGHTALYWYRQSLGQGLEFLIYFQGNSAPDKSGLPSDRFSAERTGGSVSTLTIQRTQQEDSAVYLCASSLSVRETQYFGPGTRLLVL.

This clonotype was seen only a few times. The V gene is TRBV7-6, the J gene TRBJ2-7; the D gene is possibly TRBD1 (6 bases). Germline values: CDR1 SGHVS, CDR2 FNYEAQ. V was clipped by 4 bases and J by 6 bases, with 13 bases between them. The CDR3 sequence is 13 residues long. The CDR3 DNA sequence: TGTGCCAGCAGCTCTTACAGGGAATCCGAGCAGTACTTC. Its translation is CASSSYRESEQYF.

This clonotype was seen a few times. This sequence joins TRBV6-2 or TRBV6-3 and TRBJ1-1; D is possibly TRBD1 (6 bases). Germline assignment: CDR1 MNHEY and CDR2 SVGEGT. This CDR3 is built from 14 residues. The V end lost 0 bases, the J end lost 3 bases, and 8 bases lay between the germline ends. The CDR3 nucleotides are TGTGCCAGCAGTTACTCACAGGGTTACACTGAAGCTTTCTTT. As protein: CASSYSQGYTEAFF.

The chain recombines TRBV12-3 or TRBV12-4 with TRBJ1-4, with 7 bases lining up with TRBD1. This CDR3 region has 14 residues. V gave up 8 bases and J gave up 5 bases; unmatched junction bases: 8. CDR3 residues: CASGGTALNEKLFF. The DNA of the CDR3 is TGTGCCAGCGGGGGGACAGCCTTAAATGAAAAACTGTTTTTT.

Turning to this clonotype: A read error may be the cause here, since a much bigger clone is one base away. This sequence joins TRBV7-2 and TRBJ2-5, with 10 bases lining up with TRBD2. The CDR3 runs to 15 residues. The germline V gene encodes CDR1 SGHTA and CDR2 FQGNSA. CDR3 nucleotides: TGTGCCAGCAGCTTTCCAGCGGGGGGGCCAGAGAGCCAGTACTTC. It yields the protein CASSFPAGGPESQYF.

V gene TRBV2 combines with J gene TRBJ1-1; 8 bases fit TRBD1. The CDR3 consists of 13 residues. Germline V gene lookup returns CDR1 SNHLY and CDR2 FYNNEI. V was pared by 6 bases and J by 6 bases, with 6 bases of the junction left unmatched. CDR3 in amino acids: CASRTTGAAEAFF. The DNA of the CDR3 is TGTGCCAGCAGGACGACAGGGGCCGCTGAAGCTTTCTTT.

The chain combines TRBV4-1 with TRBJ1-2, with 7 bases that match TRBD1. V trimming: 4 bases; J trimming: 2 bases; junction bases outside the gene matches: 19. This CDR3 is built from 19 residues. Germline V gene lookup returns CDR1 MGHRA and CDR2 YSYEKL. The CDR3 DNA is TGCGCCAGCAGCCTCCTTCCCCAGGACAGGCAAATTTTCAACTATGGCTACACCTTC. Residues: CASSLLPQDRQIFNYGYTF.

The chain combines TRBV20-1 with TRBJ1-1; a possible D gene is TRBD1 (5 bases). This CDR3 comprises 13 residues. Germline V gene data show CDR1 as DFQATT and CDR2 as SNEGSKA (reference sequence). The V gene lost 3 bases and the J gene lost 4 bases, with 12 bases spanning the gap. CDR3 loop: CSARSPGTTEAFF. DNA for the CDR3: TGCAGTGCTAGGTCTCCGGGGACCACTGAAGCTTTCTTT.

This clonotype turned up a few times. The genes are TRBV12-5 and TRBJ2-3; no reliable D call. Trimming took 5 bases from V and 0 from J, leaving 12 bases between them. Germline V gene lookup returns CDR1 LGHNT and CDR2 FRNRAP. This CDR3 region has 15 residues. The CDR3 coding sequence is TGTGCTAGTGGTCCTCAGGACGTTAGCACAGATACGCAGTATTTT. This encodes CASGPQDVSTDTQYF.

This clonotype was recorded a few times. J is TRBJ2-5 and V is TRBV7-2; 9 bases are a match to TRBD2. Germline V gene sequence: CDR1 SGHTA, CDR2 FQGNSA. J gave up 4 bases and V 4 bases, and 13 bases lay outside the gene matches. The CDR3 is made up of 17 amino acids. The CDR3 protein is CASSSQASGALGETQYF. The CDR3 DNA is TGTGCCAGCAGCTCACAGGCTAGCGGGGCCCTCGGAGAGACCCAGTACTTC.

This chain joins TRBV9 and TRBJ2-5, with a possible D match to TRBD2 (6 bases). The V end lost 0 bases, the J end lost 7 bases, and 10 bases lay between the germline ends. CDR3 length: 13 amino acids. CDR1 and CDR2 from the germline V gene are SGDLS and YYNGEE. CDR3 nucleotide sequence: TGTGCCAGCAGCGTAGCTCAGGAGGGGACCCAGTACTTC. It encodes CASSVAQEGTQYF.

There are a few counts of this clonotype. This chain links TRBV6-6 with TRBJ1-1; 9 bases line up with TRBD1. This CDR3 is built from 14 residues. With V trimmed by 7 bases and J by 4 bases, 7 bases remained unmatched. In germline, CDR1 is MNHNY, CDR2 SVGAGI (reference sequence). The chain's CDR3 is CASTDPTGGTEAFF. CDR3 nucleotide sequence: TGTGCCAGCACCGATCCGACAGGGGGCACTGAAGCTTTCTTT.

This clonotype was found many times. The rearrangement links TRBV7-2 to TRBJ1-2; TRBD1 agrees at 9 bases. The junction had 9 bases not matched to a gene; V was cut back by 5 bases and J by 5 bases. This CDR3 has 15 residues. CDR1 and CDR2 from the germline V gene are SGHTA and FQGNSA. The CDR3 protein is CASSISGQGIYGYTF. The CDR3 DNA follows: TGTGCCAGCAGCATATCGGGACAGGGAATATATGGCTACACCTTC.

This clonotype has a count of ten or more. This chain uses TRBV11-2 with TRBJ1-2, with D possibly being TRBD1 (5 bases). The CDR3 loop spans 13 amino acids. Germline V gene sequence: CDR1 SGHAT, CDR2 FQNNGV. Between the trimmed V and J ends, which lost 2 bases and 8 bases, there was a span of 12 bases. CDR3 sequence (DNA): TGTGCCAGCAGCTTAAGTTTACGGACAGGCTACACCTTC. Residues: CASSLSLRTGYTF.

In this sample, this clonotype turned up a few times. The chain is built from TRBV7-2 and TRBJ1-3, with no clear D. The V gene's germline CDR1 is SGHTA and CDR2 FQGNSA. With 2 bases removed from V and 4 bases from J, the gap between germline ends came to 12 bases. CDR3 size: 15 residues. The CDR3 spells CASSLYRDAGNTIYF. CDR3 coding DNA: TGTGCCAGCAGCTTATATCGGGATGCAGGAAACACCATATATTTT.

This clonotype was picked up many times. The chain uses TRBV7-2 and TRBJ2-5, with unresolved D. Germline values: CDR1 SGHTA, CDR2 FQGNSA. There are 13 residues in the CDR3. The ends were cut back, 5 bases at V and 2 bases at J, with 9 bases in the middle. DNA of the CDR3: TGTGCCAGCAGCGCTGGAGTACAAGAGACCCAGTACTTC. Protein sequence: CASSAGVQETQYF. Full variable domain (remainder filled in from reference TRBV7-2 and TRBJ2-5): GAGVSQSPSNKVTEKGKDVELRCDPISGHTALYWYRQSLGQGLEFLIYFQGNSAPDKSGLPSDRFSAERTGGSVSTLTIQRTQQEDSAVYLCASSAGVQETQYFGPGTRLLVL.

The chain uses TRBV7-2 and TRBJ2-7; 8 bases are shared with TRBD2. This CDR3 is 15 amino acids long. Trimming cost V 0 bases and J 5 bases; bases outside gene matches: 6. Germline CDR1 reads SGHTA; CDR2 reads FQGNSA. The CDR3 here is CASSLAAGGTHEQYF. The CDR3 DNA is TGTGCCAGCAGCTTAGCCGCGGGGGGTACACACGAGCAGTACTTC.

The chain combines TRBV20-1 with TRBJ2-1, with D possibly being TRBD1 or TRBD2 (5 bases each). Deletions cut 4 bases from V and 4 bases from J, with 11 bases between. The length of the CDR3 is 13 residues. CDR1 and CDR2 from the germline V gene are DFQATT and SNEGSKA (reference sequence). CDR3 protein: CSATTGRYNEQFF. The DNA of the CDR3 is TGCAGTGCTACCACGGGGCGTTACAATGAGCAGTTCTTC.